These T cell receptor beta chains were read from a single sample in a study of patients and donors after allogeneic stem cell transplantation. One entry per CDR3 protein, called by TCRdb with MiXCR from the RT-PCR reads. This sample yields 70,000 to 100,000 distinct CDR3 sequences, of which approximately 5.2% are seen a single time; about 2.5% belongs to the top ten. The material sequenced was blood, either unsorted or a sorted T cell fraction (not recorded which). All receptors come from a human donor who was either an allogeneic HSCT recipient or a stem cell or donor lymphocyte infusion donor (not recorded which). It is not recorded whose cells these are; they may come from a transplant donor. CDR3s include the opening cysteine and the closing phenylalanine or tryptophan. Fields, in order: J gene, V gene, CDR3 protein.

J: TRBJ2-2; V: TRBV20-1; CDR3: CSASRGQGAGELFF
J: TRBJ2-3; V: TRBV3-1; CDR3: CASSHPPTSGYTDTQYF
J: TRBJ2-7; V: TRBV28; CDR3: CASSPPGYYEQYF
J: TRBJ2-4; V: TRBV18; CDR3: CASSPMLDRAKNIQYF
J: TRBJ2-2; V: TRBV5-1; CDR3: CASSLELAGGPGTGELFF
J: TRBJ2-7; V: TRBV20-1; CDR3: CSAAITSGGLEQYF
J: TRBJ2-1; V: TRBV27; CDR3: CASSFPRLAGIGEQFF
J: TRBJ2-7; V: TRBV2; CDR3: CASSLSGWDYEQYF
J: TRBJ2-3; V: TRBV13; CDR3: CASSPRGAGGLTDTQYF
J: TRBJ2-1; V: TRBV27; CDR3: CASSLDRDRGFFFF
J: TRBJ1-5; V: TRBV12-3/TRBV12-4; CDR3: CASRKGQGMTHQPQHF
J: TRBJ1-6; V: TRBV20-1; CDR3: CSARTAPRSPLHF
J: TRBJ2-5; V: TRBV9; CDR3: CASSVSGFQETQYF
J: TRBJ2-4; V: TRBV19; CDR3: CASSIVGDQAKNIQYF
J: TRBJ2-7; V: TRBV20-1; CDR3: CSAMDRGGRGSYEQYF
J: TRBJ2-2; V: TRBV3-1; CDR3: CASSQGGTANTGELFF
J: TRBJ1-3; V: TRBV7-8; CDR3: CASSPYRTGISGNTIYF
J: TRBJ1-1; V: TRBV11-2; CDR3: CASSPRWGNTEAFF